These 6 T cell receptor beta chains were sequenced from one sample in a study of spatial heterogeneity in lung cancer. TCRdb re-called the 5' RACE reads with MiXCR, one entry per CDR3 protein. This sample has approximately 3,000 distinct CDR3 sequences, with about 17% found just once. The time point denotes: sample taken at primary tumor resection. Sequences were derived from normal lung tissue next to the tumor, sampled at surgery. These receptors all come from a female donor with early-stage non-small cell lung cancer.

This clonotype showed up many times. The genes are TRBV6-5 and TRBJ2-3; D unresolved. V shed 2 bases and J shed 6 bases, with 15 bases lying between them. This CDR3 is 15 amino acids long. Germline loops: CDR1 MNHEY, CDR2 SVGAGI. The CDR3 nucleotides are TGTGCCAGCAGTTACCGGAGCCTTGGCCGGGATACGCAGTATTTT. It codes for CASSYRSLGRDTQYF.

This clonotype is medium-sized (0.01 to 0.1%) by share. The CDR3 is CSARDKGSATGELFF. CDR3 DNA: TGCAGTGCTAGAGATAAAGGGAGCGCCACCGGGGAGCTGTTTTTT. The chain uses TRBV20-1 and TRBJ2-2; tentatively, D is TRBD2 (5 bases). The CDR3 length is 15 residues. Trimming removed 0 bases at V and 4 bases at J, with 12 bases between. Germline V gene sequence: CDR1 DFQATT, CDR2 SNEGSKA (reference sequence).

This clonotype is large (0.1 to 1%) by share. V and J are TRBV6-5 and TRBJ1-4, with D possibly being TRBD1 (6 bases). Germline CDR1 reads MNHEY; CDR2 reads SVGAGI. V lost 0 bases, J lost 6 bases, and 8 bases lay in between. CDR3 size: 14 residues. Here the CDR3 DNA reads TGTGCCAGCAGTTACTCAGGGGGGGATGAAAAACTGTTTTTT. Its protein is CASSYSGGDEKLFF.

Judged by abundance, this clonotype is medium-sized. This chain uses TRBV2 with TRBJ1-1; D might be TRBD1 (5 bases). Per germline, CDR1 SNHLY and CDR2 FYNNEI. V shed 2 bases and J shed 3 bases, with 13 bases lying between them. The CDR3 extends over 15 amino acids. CDR3 sequence reads: CASSETGGGYTEAFF. Here the CDR3 DNA reads TGTGCCAGCAGTGAAACAGGTGGGGGGTACACTGAAGCTTTCTTT.

By sample share, this clonotype is medium-sized. The chain has TRBV10-1 and TRBJ1-1; no clear D. The V gene's germline CDR1 is WNHNN and CDR2 SYGVQD (reference sequence). The CDR3 extends over 13 amino acids. V was clipped by 6 bases and J by 0 bases, with 8 bases between them. CDR3 DNA: TGCGCCAGCAGCCAGAACCTGAACACTGAAGCTTTCTTT. It translates to CASSQNLNTEAFF.

This clonotype was counted a few times. The chain joins TRBV12-3 or TRBV12-4 to TRBJ2-7; D is unresolved. CDR3 length: 14 amino acids. Trimming took 2 bases from V and 2 from J, leaving 10 bases between them. The CDR3 loop reads CASSLRVEAYEQYF. The DNA for the CDR3 is TGTGCCAGCAGTTTACGGGTAGAAGCCTACGAGCAGTACTTC.